A selection of T cell receptor beta chains follows, all from one sample in a study of cytomegalovirus exposure and HLA in healthy donors. This table comes from immunoSEQ multiplex PCR, and its TCRdb copy is limited to in-frame clones, with some not included. The profile shows roughly 60,000 clones, about four fifths of them singletons. Sequencing used PBMCs. These TCRs come from a young woman in good health and CMV-seronegative. Both conserved end residues are trimmed from each CDR3. Rows give clone size only sometimes, using once, few, many, or a class for an expanded clone.

V gene	J gene	clone size	CDR3 protein
TRBV19	TRBJ2-7	.	ASTPMAGGPCEQY
TRBV19	TRBJ1-2	.	ASGYNRGAGYT
TRBV11-3	TRBJ2-1	once	ASSRRGRNEQF
TRBV14	TRBJ1-3	few	ASSRGTGTGNTIY
TRBV9	TRBJ2-1	.	ASSVATGVAQNEQF
TRBV7-8	TRBJ1-5	.	ASSYEASSFPNQPQH
TRBV27	TRBJ2-1	.	ASSPGTSSYNEQF
TRBV5-1	.	few	ASSLGTGNYEQY
TRBV7-9	TRBJ1-2	few	ASSSTGTANYGYT
TRBV27	TRBJ2-5	.	ASSLSAGEGTQY
TRBV28	TRBJ2-3	few	ASAAGILPYTQY
TRBV6-1	TRBJ1-2	.	ASSPREANYGYT
TRBV2	TRBJ2-7	once	ASSDMGLAGYEQY
TRBV29-1	TRBJ1-1	once	SVDSAEAF
TRBV25-1	TRBJ1-1	.	ASSPPEDTEAF
TRBV30	TRBJ1-1	.	AWHPRTTGRGEAF
TRBV13	TRBJ1-4	once	ASSLQGAGNEKLF
TRBV9	TRBJ1-5	few	ASSAGPNQPQH
TRBV19	TRBJ1-1	once	ASSIVGTSEAF
TRBV19	TRBJ1-1	.	ASSTDPTRAEAF
TRBV29-1	TRBJ2-7	few	SVAQGSPSYEQY
TRBV19	TRBJ2-1	.	ASSVDRGLYNEQF
TRBV30	TRBJ2-6	.	AWSVLGTGSSGANVLT
TRBV5-4	TRBJ2-3	.	ASSLNSGTDTQY
TRBV7-6	TRBJ1-1	.	ASSQEAYTEAF
TRBV6-1	TRBJ2-3	.	ASSPGTSGTDTQY
TRBV11-1	TRBJ2-1	.	ASSLGLDQF
TRBV27	TRBJ2-1	.	ASSYRGYYNEQF
TRBV29-1	TRBJ2-7	few	SVVLAGKTAYEQY
TRBV7-3	TRBJ2-5	.	ASSAGLAEQETQY
TRBV5-1	TRBJ2-3	.	ASSFPPLTSLVRTDTQY
TRBV7-9	TRBJ2-5	.	ASSLGTVEETQY
TRBV29-1	TRBJ2-3	.	SVARADTQY
TRBV5-1	TRBJ2-4	.	ASSLEAGAGSIQY
TRBV27	TRBJ2-7	.	ASRGLAGEQY
TRBV19	.	.	ASSIGPPGQGPYEQY
TRBV7-3	TRBJ2-2	few	ASSLGGGITEGAGELF
TRBV19	TRBJ2-1	.	ASTISGRAYNEQF
TRBV4-1	TRBJ2-1	few	ASSDGLAEVDEQF
TRBV2	TRBJ1-2	once	ASSLTNYGYT
TRBV9	TRBJ1-1	.	ASSAQGTDTEAF
TRBV6-5	TRBJ2-6	.	ASSYSSISGANVLT
TRBV27	TRBJ1-1	.	ASSFYSGTEAF
TRBV30	TRBJ2-5	.	AWSVGSGIMETQY
TRBV5-1	TRBJ2-5	.	ASRGGETQY
TRBV5-6	TRBJ2-1	.	ASTLSGRLGNEQF
TRBV19	TRBJ2-2	.	ASSMPRDRGTGELF
TRBV18	TRBJ2-1	.	ASSPSAGGTYNEQF
TRBV7-6	TRBJ2-7	few	ASSIGTGSYEQY
TRBV6-5	TRBJ2-1	.	ASSYDRYGSNEQF
TRBV20-1	TRBJ2-3	.	SAEIQGPQY
TRBV5-1	TRBJ1-6	.	ASKPGTLYNSPLH
TRBV5-4	TRBJ2-7	.	ASSLWGRWYEQY